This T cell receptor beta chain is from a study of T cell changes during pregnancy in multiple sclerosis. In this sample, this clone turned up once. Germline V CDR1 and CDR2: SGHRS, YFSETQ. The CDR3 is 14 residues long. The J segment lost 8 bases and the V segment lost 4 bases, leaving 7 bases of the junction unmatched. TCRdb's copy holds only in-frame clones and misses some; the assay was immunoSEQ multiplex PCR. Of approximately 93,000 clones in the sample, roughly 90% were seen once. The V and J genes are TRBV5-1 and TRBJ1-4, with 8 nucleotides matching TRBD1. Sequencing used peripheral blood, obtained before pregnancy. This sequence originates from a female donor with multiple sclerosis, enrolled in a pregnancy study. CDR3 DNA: TGCGCCAGCAGCATTGCTACAGGGGGAGAAAAACTGTTTTTT. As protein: CASSIATGGEKLFF.